These 6 T cell receptor beta chains were all obtained from the same sample, sequenced in a study of cytomegalovirus exposure and HLA in healthy donors. PCR used 60 Vbeta primers and 13 Jbeta primers. The repertoire was sequenced with immunoSEQ multiplex PCR; TCRdb's copy has only in-frame clones and lacks some. The data contain over 150,000 clones, roughly 76% of them singletons. The specimen was PBMCs. The receptors come from a male donor in good health and CMV-seronegative.

The rearrangement joins TRBV6-1 to TRBJ1-5; 8 nucleotides line up with TRBD1. Germline V CDR1 and CDR2: MNHNS, SASEGT. This CDR3 contains 15 residues. V trimming: 4 bases; J trimming: 4 bases; junction bases outside the gene matches: 6. CDR3 protein: CASSVDRGGNQPQHF. The CDR3 region has the DNA TGTGCCAGCAGTGTCGACAGGGGAGGAAATCAGCCCCAGCATTTT.

The chain joins TRBV7-2 to TRBJ2-1; 13 bases are a match to TRBD2. Germline CDR1 and CDR2: SGHTA and FQGNSA. The CDR3 runs to 16 residues. V gave up 6 bases and J gave up 7 bases; unmatched junction bases: 9. The CDR3 DNA is TGTGCCAGCAGTCGACTAGCGGGGGGTATAATGAATGAGCAGTTCTTC. Its protein product is CASSRLAGGIMNEQFF. Full variable domain (missing parts from reference TRBV7-2 and TRBJ2-1): GAGVSQSPSNKVTEKGKDVELRCDPISGHTALYWYRQSLGQGLEFLIYFQGNSAPDKSGLPSDRFSAERTGGSVSTLTIQRTQQEDSAVYLCASSRLAGGIMNEQFFGPGTRLTVL.

A single count supports this clone. The chain is built from TRBV7-4 and TRBJ1-5; D is unresolved. The CDR3 is 8 amino acids. Germline lookup yields CDR1 SGHVT and CDR2 SQSDAQ. In nucleotides, the CDR3 is TGTGTCCCCAAGCCCCAGCATTTT. Protein: CVPKPQHF.

This rearrangement joins TRBV6-5 to TRBJ1-1; weak D call: TRBD1 (5 bases). Germline values: CDR1 MNHEY, CDR2 SVGAGI. Deletions cut 10 bases from V and 3 bases from J, with 12 bases between. CDR3 length: 12 residues. In DNA, the CDR3 is TGTGCCACCGTTCAGGGCTACACTGAAGCTTTCTTT. Its protein is CATVQGYTEAFF.

V gene TRBV18 combines with J gene TRBJ1-2, with 7 positions matching TRBD1. The germline V gene encodes CDR1 KGHSH and CDR2 LQKENI. V shed 1 base and J 7 bases; nucleotides not matched to a gene: 3. CDR3 length equals 13 residues. The CDR3 DNA reads as TGTGCCAGCTCACCACAGGGGGCGTTTGGCTACACCTTC. Translating gives CASSPQGAFGYTF.

The chain combines TRBV7-8 with TRBJ1-5; 7 bases are shared with TRBD1. The CDR3 loop spans 15 amino acids. The trim removed 6 bases at V and 6 bases at J, leaving 11 bases unmatched. Germline assignment: CDR1 SGHVS and CDR2 FQNEAQ. The CDR3 sequence is CASSQTGDLFQPQHF. As DNA, the CDR3 is TGTGCCAGCAGTCAAACAGGGGATCTGTTTCAGCCCCAGCATTTT.